A selection of T cell receptor beta chains follows, all from one sample in a study of T-cell reconstitution after alpha-beta-depleted transplantation in children. Each CDR3 protein gets one entry after TCRdb re-called the PCR reads with MiXCR. The profile shows around 190,000 distinct CDR3 sequences, approximately 6.9% of them singletons. Sequencing used PBMCs, obtained before TCRalphabeta/CD19-depleted stem cell transplant. The receptors here all came from a boy between 2 and 10 years old with acute lymphoblastic leukemia, due to receive a stem cell transplant. The CDR3 runs from the conserved cysteine through the conserved F or W. A D gene is named only where the DNA matches it firmly. The listing skips clone size in some rows; elsewhere it reads once, few, many or a size class.

abundance,j_gene,d_gene,v_gene,CDR3aa,CDR3nt
NA,TRBJ2-7,NA,TRBV4-1,CAISPGPADGQYF,TGTGCCATCAGCCCCGGGCCGGCCGATGGGCAGTACTTC
many,TRBJ2-5,TRBD2,TRBV5-1,CASSSTSDSTTQYF,TGCGCCAGCAGTTCGACTAGCGATTCAACGACCCAGTACTTC
many,TRBJ2-7,NA,TRBV7-8,CATKTTAYEQYF,TGTGCCACCAAAACTACAGCTTACGAGCAGTACTTC
many,TRBJ2-1,NA,TRBV9,CASSVTETTRGEQFF,TGTGCCAGCAGCGTAACGGAAACCACACGCGGTGAGCAGTTCTTC
many,TRBJ1-6,NA,TRBV20-1,CSARDQGHSPLHF,TGCAGTGCTAGAGATCAGGGGCATTCACCCCTCCACTTT
NA,TRBJ2-7,NA,TRBV29-1,CSVGTGTGLREQYF,TGCAGCGTGGGCACCGGGACGGGACTTCGCGAGCAGTACTTC
few,TRBJ1-1,NA,TRBV10-3,CAISENRGDTEAFF,TGTGCCATCAGTGAGAATAGGGGGGACACTGAAGCTTTCTTT
many,TRBJ2-7,NA,TRBV7-2,CASSNRGGRRLEQYF,TGTGCCAGCAGCAACCGTGGGGGGCGCCGCCTTGAGCAGTACTTC
many,TRBJ2-7,NA,TRBV5-1,CASSLGVAYEQYF,TGCGCCAGCAGCTTGGGTGTGGCCTACGAGCAGTACTTC
many,TRBJ1-5,NA,TRBV14,CASSRQGGNQPQHF,TGTGCCAGCAGCCGGCAGGGTGGCAATCAGCCCCAGCATTTT
few,TRBJ2-7,TRBD2,TRBV20-1,CSARGISGGRVYEQYF,TGCAGTGCTAGAGGAATCAGCGGGGGTCGGGTCTACGAGCAGTACTTC
many,TRBJ2-5,NA,TRBV7-7,CASSPLGQQETQYF,TGTGCCAGCAGCCCGCTTGGACAACAAGAGACCCAGTACTTC
many,TRBJ1-4,NA,TRBV5-1,CASSLDAGDEKLFF,TGCGCCAGCAGCTTGGATGCAGGAGATGAAAAACTGTTTTTT
many,TRBJ1-1,NA,TRBV29-1,CSVGSGVNTEAFF,TGCAGCGTTGGTTCAGGGGTGAACACTGAAGCTTTCTTT
many,TRBJ2-5,NA,TRBV18,CASSPAPPRGTQYF,TGTGCCAGCTCACCAGCGCCGCCCAGAGGGACCCAGTACTTC
many,TRBJ2-7,NA,TRBV28,CASSLLAVGASEQYF,TGTGCCAGCAGTTTACTAGCGGTGGGGGCCTCCGAGCAGTACTTC
many,TRBJ1-1,NA,TRBV12-5,CASGPTTGLNTEAFF,TGTGCTAGTGGTCCCACGACAGGCTTGAACACTGAAGCTTTCTTT
NA,TRBJ2-5,NA,TRBV5-1,CASTPGLGDQETQYF,TGCGCCAGCACCCCCGGGCTGGGGGACCAAGAGACCCAGTACTTC
many,TRBJ2-3,TRBD2,TRBV7-2,CASSLSGGSSDTQYF,TGTGCCAGCAGCTTAAGCGGGGGGTCATCAGATACGCAGTATTTT
NA,TRBJ2-1,NA,TRBV20-1,CSALRDWGEDEQFF,TGCAGTGCTTTACGGGACTGGGGTGAGGATGAGCAGTTCTTC
many,TRBJ2-1,TRBD2,TRBV9,CASSVDGLAGVINEQFF,TGTGCCAGCAGCGTCGACGGGCTAGCGGGAGTTATCAATGAGCAGTTCTTC
NA,TRBJ2-1,TRBD2,TRBV11-2,CASSLSGTSDGIGEQFF,TGTGCCAGCAGCTTAAGCGGGACGTCGGACGGTATCGGTGAGCAGTTCTTC
few,TRBJ1-1,NA,TRBV10-2,CASSDIQGNTEAFF,TGCGCCAGCAGTGACATACAGGGGAACACTGAAGCTTTCTTT
many,TRBJ1-1,TRBD1,TRBV12-3/TRBV12-4,CASRSSGTGTEAFF,TGTGCCAGCAGATCGTCCGGGACAGGTACTGAAGCTTTCTTT
few,TRBJ2-7,NA,TRBV7-8,CASSLVEYYEQYF,TGTGCCAGCAGCTTAGTTGAGTACTACGAGCAGTACTTC
many,TRBJ2-3,TRBD2,TRBV7-9,CASTEAGGPRDTQYF,TGTGCCAGCACTGAAGCGGGAGGGCCCAGGGATACGCAGTATTTT
NA,TRBJ1-3,NA,TRBV5-1,CASSLAVSSGNTIYF,TGCGCCAGCAGCTTGGCTGTGAGCTCTGGAAACACCATATATTTT
many,TRBJ1-5,TRBD1,TRBV6-2/TRBV6-3,CASSSGTGGPQPQHF,TGTGCCAGCAGTTCCGGGACAGGGGGCCCTCAGCCCCAGCATTTT
few,TRBJ1-5,TRBD1,TRBV12-3/TRBV12-4,CASRSAGGLGQPQHF,TGTGCCAGCAGGTCCGCAGGGGGCCTTGGGCAGCCCCAGCATTTT
many,TRBJ2-1,TRBD2,TRBV20-1,CSAAGTSGYNEQFF,TGCAGTGCCGCCGGGACTAGCGGTTACAATGAGCAGTTCTTC
few,TRBJ1-2,TRBD1,TRBV25-1,CASSANRGYGYTF,TGTGCCAGCAGTGCCAACAGGGGTTATGGCTACACCTTC
many,TRBJ2-2,TRBD2,TRBV4-3,CASSQDLAGAGELFF,TGCGCCAGCAGCCAAGACCTAGCGGGAGCCGGGGAGCTGTTTTTT
many,TRBJ2-3,TRBD2,TRBV6-5,CASSPSRLAGLYTQYF,TGTGCCAGCAGTCCTTCCAGGCTAGCGGGACTATATACGCAGTATTTT
NA,TRBJ2-5,TRBD2,TRBV20-1,CSAMAGGVETQYF,TGCAGTGCTATGGCGGGAGGGGTGGAGACCCAGTACTTC
many,TRBJ1-1,NA,TRBV3-1,CASSQVSATEAFF,TGTGCCAGCAGCCAAGTGAGTGCCACTGAAGCTTTCTTT
many,TRBJ2-7,NA,TRBV14,CASSLHPSGEQYF,TGTGCCAGCAGCCTACATCCGTCTGGCGAGCAGTACTTC
many,TRBJ1-5,NA,TRBV5-1,CASSLQDPHKQPQHF,TGCGCCAGCAGCCTCCAAGATCCTCACAAGCAGCCCCAGCATTTT
NA,TRBJ2-4,NA,TRBV20-1,CSARVVEEAFSKNIQYF,TGCAGTGCTAGAGTGGTAGAGGAGGCGTTTTCCAAAAACATTCAGTACTTC
many,TRBJ2-3,NA,TRBV20-1,CSARINLGGGVYF,TGCAGTGCTAGGATCAACCTGGGGGGTGGTGTGTATTTT
many,TRBJ2-3,NA,TRBV11-2,CASSLGVDSSTDTQYF,TGTGCCAGCAGCCTCGGGGTAGACTCTAGCACAGATACGCAGTATTTT
many,TRBJ2-2,TRBD1,TRBV29-1,CSAWDRSIGELFF,TGCAGCGCCTGGGACAGGTCGATCGGGGAGCTGTTTTTT
once,TRBJ2-3,NA,TRBV12-3/TRBV12-4,CASSLGGWADTQYF,TGTGCCAGCAGTTTGGGGGGTTGGGCAGATACGCAGTATTTT
many,TRBJ2-7,NA,TRBV28,CASTPPGGFRAYEQYF,TGTGCCAGCACCCCCCCTGGGGGATTTCGAGCGTACGAGCAGTACTTC
NA,TRBJ2-7,NA,TRBV13,CASSLGRLRPSYEQYF,TGTGCCAGCAGCTTAGGCCGTCTGCGGCCCAGCTACGAGCAGTACTTC
NA,TRBJ1-2,NA,TRBV7-2,CASSSIFYGYTF,TGTGCCAGCAGCTCTATTTTTTATGGCTACACCTTC
few,TRBJ1-2,NA,TRBV28,CASSLQGMDGYTF,TGTGCCAGCAGTTTACAGGGGATGGATGGCTACACCTTC
NA,TRBJ2-7,TRBD2,TRBV12-3/TRBV12-4,CASRPAGGIYEQYF,TGTGCCAGCAGACCAGCGGGAGGAATCTACGAGCAGTACTTC
many,TRBJ2-1,TRBD2,TRBV7-2,CASSPAGLASNEQFF,TGTGCCAGCAGCCCAGCGGGACTAGCCTCAAATGAGCAGTTCTTC
NA,TRBJ1-2,NA,TRBV27,CASSLSPSIYGYTF,TGTGCCAGCAGTTTATCGCCTTCGATCTATGGCTACACCTTC
many,TRBJ1-1,TRBD1,TRBV29-1,CSVNRGGNTEAFF,TGCAGCGTAAACAGGGGTGGGAACACTGAAGCTTTCTTT
many,TRBJ2-1,NA,TRBV7-2,CASSLAVGEQFF,TGTGCCAGCAGCTTAGCTGTGGGAGAGCAGTTCTTC
many,TRBJ2-1,TRBD2,TRBV20-1,CSPKTSGSSEQFF,TGCAGTCCGAAGACTAGCGGGAGTAGTGAGCAGTTCTTC
many,TRBJ1-1,NA,TRBV20-1,CSARGTGGAEAFF,TGCAGTGCTAGAGGGACGGGTGGGGCTGAAGCTTTCTTT
many,TRBJ1-3,NA,TRBV7-6,CASSLAGGNTIYF,TGTGCCAGCAGCTTAGCAGGGGGAAACACCATATATTTT
NA,TRBJ2-7,TRBD1,TRBV30,CASGQGSWEQYF,TGTGCTTCGGGACAGGGATCTTGGGAGCAGTACTTC
NA,TRBJ2-5,NA,TRBV11-2,CASSFTLAGTEETQYF,TGTGCCAGCAGCTTCACGTTAGCGGGGACAGAAGAGACCCAGTACTTC
few,TRBJ1-3,TRBD1,TRBV28,CASRTRTGGSGNTIYF,TGTGCCAGCAGGACGCGGACAGGGGGCTCTGGAAACACCATATATTTT